This T cell receptor (beta chain) is drawn from a study of CD8 T cells in ankylosing spondylitis. Overall study findings and caveats: From matched ankylosing spondylitis synovial fluid, disease-linked clones were reportedly recovered at significantly enriched levels. Relatively rare in peripheral blood, disease-linked clones were also CD8+. There was a TCR beta motif, made of roughly eight highly homologous variants, that appeared characteristic of ankylosing spondylitis blood.

TCR beta libraries were made by quantitative 5'-RACE with molecular barcodes. TCRdb reprocessed the 5' RACE reads via MiXCR and lists one record per CDR3 protein. The table has about 800,000 distinct CDR3 sequences, roughly 10% seen once. This clonotype was recorded many times. The antigen is unknown. The CDR3 runs to 13 residues. V dropped 2 bases and J dropped 4 bases, with 8 bases sitting between them. CDR1 SGHTA and CDR2 FQGNSA come from the germline V gene. Sequencing was carried out using blood, either unsorted or a sorted T cell fraction (not recorded which). This clonotype was obtained from a male donor with ankylosing spondylitis. This rearrangement joins TRBV7-2 to TRBJ1-1; no clear D. CDR3: CASSLWEATEAFF. In DNA, the CDR3 is TGTGCCAGCAGCTTATGGGAGGCCACTGAAGCTTTCTTT.